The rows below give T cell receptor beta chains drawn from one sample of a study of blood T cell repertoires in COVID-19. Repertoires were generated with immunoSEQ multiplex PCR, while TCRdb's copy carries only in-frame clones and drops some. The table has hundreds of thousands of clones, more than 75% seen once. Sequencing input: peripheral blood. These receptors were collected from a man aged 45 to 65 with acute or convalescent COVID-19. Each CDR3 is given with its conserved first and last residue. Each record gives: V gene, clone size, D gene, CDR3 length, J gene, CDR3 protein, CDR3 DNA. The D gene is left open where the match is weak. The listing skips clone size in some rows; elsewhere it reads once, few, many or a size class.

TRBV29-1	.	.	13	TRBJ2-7	CSVAGSLSGEQYF	TGCAGCGTTGCCGGCAGCCTCTCGGGCGAGCAGTACTTC
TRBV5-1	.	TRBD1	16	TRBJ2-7	CASSLKISGQGYEQYF	TGCGCCAGCAGCTTGAAGATCTCGGGACAGGGTTACGAGCAGTACTTC
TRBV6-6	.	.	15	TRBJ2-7	CASTPSGEQGYEQYF	TGTGCCAGCACACCCTCAGGTGAACAGGGCTACGAGCAGTACTTC
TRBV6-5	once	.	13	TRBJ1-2	CASSYRQTYGYTF	TGTGCCAGCAGTTATCGACAGACCTATGGCTACACCTTC
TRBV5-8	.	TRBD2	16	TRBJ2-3	CASSPEKGLAVDTQYF	TGTGCCAGCAGCCCTGAGAAAGGACTAGCAGTAGATACGCAGTATTTT
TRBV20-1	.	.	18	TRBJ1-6	CSASLSGRRSSYNSPLHF	TGCAGTGCTAGTCTCTCCGGACGGAGGAGCTCCTATAATTCACCCCTCCACTTT
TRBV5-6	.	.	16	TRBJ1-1	CASSLDQGRVWTEAFF	TGTGCCAGCAGCTTGGATCAGGGCAGGGTGTGGACTGAAGCTTTCTTT
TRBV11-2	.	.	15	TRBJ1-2	CASSLRGSWGAGYTF	TGTGCCAGCAGCTTACGGGGTTCCTGGGGAGCTGGCTACACCTTC
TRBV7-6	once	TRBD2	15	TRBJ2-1	CASSDRTSGGARWFF	TGTGCCAGCAGCGATCGGACTAGCGGGGGGGCCAGGTGGTTCTTC
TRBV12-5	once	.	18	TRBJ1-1	CASGLYQGQSFWDTEAFF	TGTGCTAGTGGTTTGTATCAGGGACAATCTTTCTGGGACACTGAAGCTTTCTTT
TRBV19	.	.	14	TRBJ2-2	CASVSQGATGELFF	TGTGCCAGTGTTTCACAGGGAGCCACCGGGGAGCTGTTTTTT
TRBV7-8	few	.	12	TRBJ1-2	CASSLIGDGYTF	TGTGCCAGCAGCTTAATCGGGGATGGCTACACCTTC
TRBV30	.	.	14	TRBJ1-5	CAWSGGGTNQPQHF	TGTGCCTGGAGTGGGGGGGGAACAAATCAGCCCCAGCATTTT
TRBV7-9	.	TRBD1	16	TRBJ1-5	CASSLGTGGANQPQHF	TGTGCCAGCAGCTTAGGGACAGGGGGCGCGAATCAGCCCCAGCATTTT
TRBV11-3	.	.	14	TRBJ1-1	CASSLNKGNSEAFF	TGTGCCAGCAGCTTAAATAAGGGGAACTCTGAAGCTTTCTTT
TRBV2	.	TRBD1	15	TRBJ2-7	CASSVDRGGSYEQYF	TGTGCCAGCAGCGTAGACAGGGGAGGATCCTACGAGCAGTACTTC
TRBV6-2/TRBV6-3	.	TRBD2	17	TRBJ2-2	CASSPAPAGRITGELFF	TGTGCCAGCAGTCCCGCCCCAGCGGGGAGGATCACCGGGGAGCTGTTTTTT
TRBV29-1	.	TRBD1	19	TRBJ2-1	CSVGVSGQGAPWGHNEQFF	TGCAGCGTTGGGGTCTCGGGACAGGGGGCCCCCTGGGGACACAATGAGCAGTTCTTC
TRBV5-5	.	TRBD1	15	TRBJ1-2	CASSLAGGIDYGYTF	TGTGCCAGCAGCTTGGCAGGGGGCATCGACTATGGCTACACCTTC
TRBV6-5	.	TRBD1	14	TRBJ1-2	CASSYADRGFGYTF	TGTGCCAGCAGTTACGCGGACAGGGGGTTTGGCTACACCTTC
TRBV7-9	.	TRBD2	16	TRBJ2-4	CASSPRSSGGGYIQYF	TGTGCCAGCAGCCCCCGGAGTAGCGGGGGGGGGTACATTCAGTACTTC
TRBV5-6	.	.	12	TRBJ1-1	CASSLARGEAFF	TGTGCCAGCAGCTTGGCTAGGGGGGAAGCTTTCTTT
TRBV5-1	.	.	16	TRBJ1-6	CASSLVGGEYNSPLHF	TGCGCCAGCAGCTTGGTAGGGGGAGAGTATAATTCACCCCTCCACTTT
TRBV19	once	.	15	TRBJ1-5	CASSIDPPDIQPQHF	TGTGCCAGTAGTATAGATCCCCCCGACATACAGCCCCAGCATTTT
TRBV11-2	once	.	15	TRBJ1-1	CASSLNSLMNTEAFF	TGTGCCAGCAGCTTGAACAGTCTTATGAACACTGAAGCTTTCTTT
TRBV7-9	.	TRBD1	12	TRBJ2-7	CASSLTGSTEYF	TGTGCCAGCAGTTTGACAGGGTCTACGGAGTACTTC
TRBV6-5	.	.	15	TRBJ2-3	CASHRNRRGGDTQYF	TGTGCCAGCCACCGCAACAGGAGGGGGGGTGATACGCAGTATTTT
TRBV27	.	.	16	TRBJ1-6	CASSFRAGTYNSPLHF	TGTGCCAGCAGTTTCCGCGCAGGGACCTATAATTCACCCCTCCACTTT
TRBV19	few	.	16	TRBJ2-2	CASSLGGQGGTGELFF	TGTGCCAGTAGTCTGGGCGGACAGGGAGGGACCGGGGAGCTGTTTTTT
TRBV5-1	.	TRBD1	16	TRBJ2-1	CASSLGPDRTYNEQFF	TGCGCCAGCAGCTTGGGTCCGGACAGGACCTACAATGAGCAGTTCTTC
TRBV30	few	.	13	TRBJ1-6	CAWGSGHNSPLHF	TGTGCCTGGGGTTCAGGGCATAATTCACCCCTCCACTTT
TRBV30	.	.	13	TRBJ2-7	CAWSVAQSYEQYF	TGTGCCTGGAGTGTAGCCCAATCCTACGAGCAGTACTTC
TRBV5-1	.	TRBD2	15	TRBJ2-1	CASSLSGGSYNEQFF	TGCGCCAGCAGCTTATCGGGGGGCTCCTACAATGAGCAGTTCTTC
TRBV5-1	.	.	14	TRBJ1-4	CASSLQGNEEKLFF	TGCGCCAGCAGCTTGCAGGGGAATGAAGAAAAACTGTTTTTT
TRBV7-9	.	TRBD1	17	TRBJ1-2	CASRSGTANLGPYGYTF	TGTGCCAGCAGATCCGGGACAGCAAACCTCGGGCCTTATGGCTACACCTTC
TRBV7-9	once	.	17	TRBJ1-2	CASSLVPPGGGNYGYTF	TGTGCCAGCAGCTTAGTACCCCCCGGTGGCGGAAACTATGGCTACACCTTC